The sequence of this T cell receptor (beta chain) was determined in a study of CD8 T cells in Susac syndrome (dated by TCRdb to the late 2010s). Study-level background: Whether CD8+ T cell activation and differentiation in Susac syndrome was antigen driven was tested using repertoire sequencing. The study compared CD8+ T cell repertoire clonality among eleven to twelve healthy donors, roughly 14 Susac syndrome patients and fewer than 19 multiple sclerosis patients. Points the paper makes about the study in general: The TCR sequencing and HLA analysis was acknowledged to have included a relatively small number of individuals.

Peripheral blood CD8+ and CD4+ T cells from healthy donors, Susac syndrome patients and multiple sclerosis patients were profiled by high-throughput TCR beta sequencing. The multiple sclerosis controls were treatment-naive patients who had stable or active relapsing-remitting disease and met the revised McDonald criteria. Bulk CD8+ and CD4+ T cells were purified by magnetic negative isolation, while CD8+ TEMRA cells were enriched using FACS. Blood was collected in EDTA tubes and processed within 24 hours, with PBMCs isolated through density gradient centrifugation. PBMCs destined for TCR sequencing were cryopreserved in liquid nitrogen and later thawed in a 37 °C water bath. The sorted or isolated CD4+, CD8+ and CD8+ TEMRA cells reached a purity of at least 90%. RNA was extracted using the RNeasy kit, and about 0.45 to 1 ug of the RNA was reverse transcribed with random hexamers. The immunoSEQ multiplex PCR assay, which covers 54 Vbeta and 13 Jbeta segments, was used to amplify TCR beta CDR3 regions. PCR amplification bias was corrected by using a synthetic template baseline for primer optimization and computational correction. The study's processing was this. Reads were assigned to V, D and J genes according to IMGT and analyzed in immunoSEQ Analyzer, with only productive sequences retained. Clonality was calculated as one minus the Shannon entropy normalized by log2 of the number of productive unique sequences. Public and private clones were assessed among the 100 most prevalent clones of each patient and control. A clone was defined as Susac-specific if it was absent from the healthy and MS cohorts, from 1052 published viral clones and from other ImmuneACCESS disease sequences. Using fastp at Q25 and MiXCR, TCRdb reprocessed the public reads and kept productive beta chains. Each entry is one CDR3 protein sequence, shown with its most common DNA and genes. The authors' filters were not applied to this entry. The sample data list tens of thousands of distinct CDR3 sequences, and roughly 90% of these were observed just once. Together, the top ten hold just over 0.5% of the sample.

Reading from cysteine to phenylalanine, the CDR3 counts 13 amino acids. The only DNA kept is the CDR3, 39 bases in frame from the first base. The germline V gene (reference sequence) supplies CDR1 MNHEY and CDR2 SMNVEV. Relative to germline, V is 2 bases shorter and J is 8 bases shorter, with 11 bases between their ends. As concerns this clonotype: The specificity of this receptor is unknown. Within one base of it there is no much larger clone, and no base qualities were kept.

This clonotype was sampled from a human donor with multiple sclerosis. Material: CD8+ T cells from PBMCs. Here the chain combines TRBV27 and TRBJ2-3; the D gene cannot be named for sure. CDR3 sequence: CASSLTSTSTQYF. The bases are TGTGCCAGCAGTTTAACTTCCACGTCTACGCAGTATTTT.